The entry below gives a single TCR beta chain sequence along with its context. Seattle patients were enrolled during active infection and followed longitudinally. The data were produced by immunoSEQ multiplex PCR, yet TCRdb's version contains in-frame clones alone and is incomplete. The table has roughly 340,000 clones, roughly 90% seen once; the top ten hold about 7%. The data are from a study of blood T cell repertoires in COVID-19. Study in general: Samples came from the United States, Italy and Spain, spanning acute and convalescent COVID-19. In each case, the material was cDNA or gDNA derived from T cells, B-cell-depleted T cells, or PBMCs.

CDR1 and CDR2 (germline): LGHNA, YSLEER. The CDR3 consists of 16 residues. The V end lost 1 base, the J end lost 2 bases, and 14 bases lay between the germline ends. The receptor comes from a woman in her 70s with COVID-19, enrolled during active disease. The sequenced sample was peripheral blood. The chain combines TRBV4-3 with TRBJ1-2; maybe TRBD1 (5 bases). The CDR3 coding sequence is TGCGCCAGCAGCCAAGGCTTCGGAGGGGCAAACTATGGCTACACCTTC. Translation gives CASSQGFGGANYGYTF.